These 30 T cell receptor beta chains were all obtained from the same sample, sequenced in a study of shared clonotypes between healthy human individuals. In the naive CD8 group, cells lacked CD45RO and were positively selected for CCR7, so terminally differentiated effector memory CD45RA+ cells were left out. The protocol was immunoSEQ multiplex PCR, while the TCRdb copy is restricted to in-frame clones and leaves out a portion. The table has 700,000 to 950,000 clones, roughly 96% seen once. The source material was naive CD8+ T cells sorted from blood. The receptors were sampled from a man aged 30 to 45 in good health.

This CDR3 reads CASSPGPVLEQYF. DNA of the CDR3: TGTGCCAGTAGTCCCGGTCCCGTCCTCGAGCAGTACTTC. This chain uses TRBV19 with TRBJ2-7; no definite D call. This CDR3 has 13 residues. Trimming removed 5 bases at V and 6 bases at J, with 14 bases between. CDR1 is LNHDA and CDR2 is SQIVND in the germline V gene (reference sequence).

J is TRBJ2-1 and V is TRBV7-6, with unresolved D. CDR1 and CDR2 (germline): SGHVS, FNYEAQ. V lost 0 bases and J 7 bases, leaving 7 bases between the germline ends. The length of the CDR3 is 13 residues. The CDR3 sequence is CASSLAWANEQFF. The DNA for the CDR3 is TGTGCCAGCAGCTTAGCGTGGGCAAATGAGCAGTTCTTC.

CDR3 in DNA: TGTGCCAGCAGCTACGTTGGTAGCGGGAAGGATGAGCAGTTCTTC. It yields the protein CASSYVGSGKDEQFF. The V call is TRBV7-9, the J call TRBJ2-1; TRBD2 matches at 8 bases. The germline CDR1 and CDR2 sequences are SEHNR and FQNEAQ (reference sequence). There are 15 residues in the CDR3. Trimming removed 4 bases from V and 8 bases from J; junction bases left unmatched: 10.

The V call is TRBV20-1, the J call TRBJ2-3; the D is unclear. The length of the CDR3 is 11 residues. V lost 7 bases and J 5 bases, leaving 10 bases between the germline ends. Germline CDR1 and CDR2: DFQATT and SNEGSKA (reference sequence). CDR3 in DNA: TGCAGTGTTCACGTTATAGATACGCAGTATTTT. Translating it yields CSVHVIDTQYF.

The V call is TRBV9, the J call TRBJ1-1; a possible D gene is TRBD1 (6 bases). The ends were cut back, 3 bases at V and 7 bases at J, with 13 bases in the middle. This CDR3 spans 13 amino acids. Germline-derived CDR1 and CDR2 are SGDLS and YYNGEE. The CDR3 DNA reads TGTGCCAGCAGCGACTCCGGGACATTTGAAGCTTTCTTT. Encoded protein: CASSDSGTFEAFF.

The V gene is TRBV5-1, the J gene TRBJ2-3; 13 bases map to TRBD2. Trimming cost V 7 bases and J 4 bases; bases outside gene matches: 3. Looked up from germline, CDR1 is SGHRS and CDR2 is YFSETQ. The CDR3 sequence is 14 residues long. CDR3 loop: CASGLAGVADTQYF. The CDR3 region has the DNA TGCGCCAGCGGACTAGCGGGAGTGGCAGATACGCAGTATTTT. The full variable domain, in which reference TRBV5-1 and TRBJ2-3 provide the parts outside the CDR3, is KAGVTQTPRYLIKTRGQQVTLSCSPISGHRSVSWYQQTPGQGLQFLFEYFSETQRNKGNFPGRFSGRQFSNSRSEMNVSTLELGDSALYLCASGLAGVADTQYFGPGTRLTVL.

This clone was detected only once. V and J are TRBV28 and TRBJ1-1; no firm D call. Germline CDR1 and CDR2: MDHEN and SYDVKM. V was pared by 3 bases and J by 0 bases, with 11 bases between. The CDR3 runs to 15 residues. The CDR3 DNA reads TGTGCCAGCAGTTTGGTAGGAGAAATGAACACTGAAGCTTTCTTT. It codes for CASSLVGEMNTEAFF.

This clone was found once. The chain couples TRBV9 to TRBJ1-2; 10 nucleotides match TRBD1. Per germline, CDR1 SGDLS and CDR2 YYNGEE. V trimming: 5 bases; J trimming: 5 bases; junction bases outside the gene matches: 3. The CDR3 consists of 13 residues. The CDR3 nucleotides read TGTGCCAGCAGAGGACAGGGGGGATATGGCTACACCTTC. Its translation is CASRGQGGYGYTF.

The V and J genes are TRBV27 and TRBJ1-1; D not certain. V was shortened by 7 bases and J by 3 bases, with 9 bases between the two germline ends. Germline CDR1 and CDR2: MNHEY and SMNVEV (reference sequence). This CDR3 region has 12 residues. The CDR3 DNA reads as TGTGCCAGCATGGGCGTTGACACTGAAGCTTTCTTT. It translates to CASMGVDTEAFF.

Worth noting for this clone: Other DNA variants within this sample encode the same CDR3. V is TRBV7-9 and J is TRBJ1-2; possibly TRBD1 for D (6 bases). Between the trimmed V and J ends, which lost 1 base and 5 bases, there was a span of 8 bases. The CDR3 has 13 amino acids. CDR1 is SEHNR and CDR2 is FQNEAQ in the germline V gene (reference sequence). CDR3 DNA sequence: TGTGCCAGCAGCTTAGGGCAGGGGTATGGCTACACCTTC. It yields the protein CASSLGQGYGYTF.

This rearrangement joins TRBV18 to TRBJ2-1; D remains ambiguous. This CDR3 comprises 17 residues. Trimming removed 2 bases from V and 0 bases from J, with 14 bases in between. CDR1 KGHSH and CDR2 LQKENI come from the germline V gene. The CDR3 reads CASSPNTKASSYNEQFF. The CDR3 region has the DNA TGTGCCAGCTCACCAAATACAAAAGCGAGCTCCTACAATGAGCAGTTCTTC.

The V call is TRBV7-9, the J call TRBJ2-5; D might be TRBD1 (6 bases). V was trimmed by 11 bases and J by 0 bases, leaving 10 bases between them. The germline CDR1 and CDR2 sequences are SEHNR and FQNEAQ (reference sequence). The CDR3 has 12 amino acids. The CDR3 DNA reads as TGTGCCGCAGGGGCACACCAAGAGACCCAGTACTTC. It yields the protein CAAGAHQETQYF.

The chain uses TRBV6-5 and TRBJ1-1, with D unresolved. Germline values: CDR1 MNHEY, CDR2 SVGAGI. The ends were cut back, 6 bases at V and 10 bases at J, with 18 bases in the middle. This CDR3 is 13 amino acids long. Here the CDR3 DNA reads TGTGCCAGCAGGGCCATTGAGGGCTCCGGAGCTTTCTTT. This codes for CASRAIEGSGAFF.

The chain recombines TRBV9 with TRBJ1-3; D unresolved. The V gene's germline CDR1 is SGDLS and CDR2 YYNGEE. The length of the CDR3 is 11 residues. With 4 bases removed from V and 12 bases from J, the gap between germline ends came to 11 bases. In DNA, the CDR3 is TGTGCCAGCAGCTCCCGGACCAACATATATTTT. The encoded protein is CASSSRTNIYF.

This chain connects TRBV7-9 to TRBJ2-1, with 10 bases that match TRBD2. With 6 bases clipped from V and 3 bases from J, the junction kept 8 bases outside the gene matches. The CDR3 is 16 residues long. Per germline, CDR1 SEHNR and CDR2 FQNEAQ (reference sequence). CDR3: CASRRPGLALYNEQFF. As DNA, the CDR3 is TGTGCCAGCAGACGTCCGGGACTAGCGCTCTACAATGAGCAGTTCTTC.

The chain links TRBV14 to TRBJ2-7; 9 bases match TRBD1. V lost 0 bases and J lost 2; bases outside the gene matches: 14. Germline V lookup: CDR1 SGHDN, CDR2 FVKESK. The CDR3 spans 19 residues. The CDR3 sequence: CASSQEPGQGSDLTYEQYF. For the CDR3, the DNA is TGTGCCAGCAGCCAAGAGCCGGGACAGGGATCCGATTTAACCTACGAGCAGTACTTC.

This chain uses TRBV7-9 with TRBJ1-1; 7 bases are a match to TRBD1. The CDR3 is made up of 14 amino acids. The ends lost 6 bases at V and 1 base at J; junction bases unmatched: 5. The germline V gene encodes CDR1 SEHNR and CDR2 FQNEAQ (reference sequence). The CDR3 loop is CASRSGQRNTEAFF. CDR3 bases: TGTGCCAGCAGATCGGGACAGAGGAACACTGAAGCTTTCTTT.

The V gene is TRBV7-9, the J gene TRBJ1-5; D remains unclear. The V gene's germline CDR1 is SEHNR and CDR2 FQNEAQ (reference sequence). V gave up 0 bases and J gave up 10 bases, with 10 bases separating them. This CDR3 has 13 amino acids. CDR3 region: CASSLAGQKPQHF. The DNA of the CDR3 is TGTGCCAGCAGCTTAGCGGGTCAAAAACCCCAGCATTTT.

This chain connects TRBV7-9 to TRBJ2-5; 11 bases line up with TRBD2. V gave up 5 bases and J gave up 2 bases; unmatched junction bases: 16. There are 19 residues in the CDR3. Germline loops: CDR1 SEHNR, CDR2 FQNEAQ (reference sequence). This CDR3 reads CASSPRRGETSGTQETQYF. CDR3 bases: TGTGCCAGCAGCCCCAGGCGGGGGGAGACTAGCGGGACACAAGAGACCCAGTACTTC.

V is TRBV7-9 and J is TRBJ2-3, with TRBD1 matching over 8 bases. With V trimmed by 1 base and J by 4 bases, 1 base remained unmatched. The CDR3 has 14 amino acids. CDR1 SEHNR and CDR2 FQNEAQ come from the germline V gene (reference sequence). The CDR3 DNA reads TGTGCCAGCAGCTTAGTGACAGGGGCAGATACGCAGTATTTT. Residues: CASSLVTGADTQYF.

V and J are TRBV7-3 and TRBJ2-3, with 9 positions matching TRBD1. The CDR3 is 15 residues long. CDR1 and CDR2 from the germline V gene are SGHTA and FQGTGA. Trimming took 4 bases from V and 1 from J; bases not matched to a gene: 3. The CDR3 spells CASSYRDRGTDTQYF. CDR3 DNA sequence: TGTGCCAGCAGCTACCGGGACAGGGGCACAGATACGCAGTATTTT.

This chain links TRBV7-9 with TRBJ2-7, with 10 bases matching TRBD2. The CDR3 sequence is 16 residues long. Germline-derived CDR1 and CDR2 are SEHNR and FQNEAQ (reference sequence). Germline trimming cut 5 bases from V and 5 bases from J; bases unmatched to any gene: 12. The CDR3 sequence: CASSPRPSGSSHEQYF. The CDR3 coding sequence is TGTGCCAGCAGCCCCAGACCTAGCGGGAGTTCCCACGAGCAGTACTTC.

As regards this clone: Other DNA sequences in this specimen translate into the identical CDR3. V and J are TRBV9 and TRBJ2-5, with TRBD1 matching 7 bases. Germline CDR1 and CDR2: SGDLS and YYNGEE. This CDR3 spans 14 amino acids. V lost 0 bases and J lost 3; bases outside the gene matches: 2. CDR3 loop: CASSVGTGEETQYF. The CDR3 DNA follows: TGTGCCAGCAGCGTAGGGACAGGAGAAGAGACCCAGTACTTC.

The chain couples TRBV7-3 to TRBJ2-7; 9 nucleotides line up with TRBD2. The germline V gene has CDR1 SGHTA and CDR2 FQGTGA. The CDR3 has 14 amino acids. V gave up 5 bases and J gave up 5 bases; unmatched junction bases: 7. The CDR3 nucleotides read TGTGCCAGCAGCACATTAGCGGGAGTCCACGAGCAGTACTTC. It codes for CASSTLAGVHEQYF.

This clone was found once. The same CDR3 arises from other DNA sequences in this sample as well. The chain uses TRBV9 and TRBJ2-7; 7 bases fit TRBD1. There are 14 residues in the CDR3. V shed 0 bases, J shed 2 bases, and the junction held 2 bases outside the gene matches. CDR1 is SGDLS, CDR2 YYNGEE, per germline. Here the CDR3 DNA reads TGTGCCAGCAGCGTAGGGCAGGGGGCCTACGAGCAGTACTTC. Encoded protein: CASSVGQGAYEQYF. Full variable domain (outside the CDR3, taken from reference TRBV9 and TRBJ2-7): DSGVTQTPKHLITATGQRVTLRCSPRSGDLSVYWYQQSLDQGLQFLIQYYNGEERAKGNILERFSAQQFPDLHSELNLSSLELGDSALYFCASSVGQGAYEQYFGPGTRLTVT.

V gene TRBV6-4 combines with J gene TRBJ2-1; 7 bases align to TRBD2. CDR1 MRHNA and CDR2 SNTAGT come from the germline V gene. J was trimmed by 6 bases and V by 4 bases; bases with no gene match: 9. The CDR3 consists of 15 residues. The DNA for the CDR3 is TGTGCCAGCAGTGTGGGCGGGAGTAGTGTCAATGAGCAGTTCTTC. Protein: CASSVGGSSVNEQFF.

This clone was detected many times. The chain is built from TRBV14 and TRBJ2-3; a weak D match, TRBD2 (6 bases). Germline V CDR1 and CDR2: SGHDN, FVKESK. Trimming removed 4 bases at V and 4 bases at J, with 18 bases between. CDR3 length: 16 amino acids. In nucleotides, the CDR3 is TGTGCCAGCAGCCCCTATGCGGGGTTTGACGCAGATACGCAGTATTTT. Translated, it gives CASSPYAGFDADTQYF. Combining the CDR3 with reference TRBV14 and TRBJ2-3 gives the whole variable domain EAGVTQFPSHSVIEKGQTVTLRCDPISGHDNLYWYRRVMGKEIKFLLHFVKESKQDESGMPNNRFLAERTGGTYSTLKVQPAELEDSGVYFCASSPYAGFDADTQYFGPGTRLTVL.

The rearrangement joins TRBV25-1 to TRBJ2-5; 9 bases fit TRBD2. Trimming removed 3 bases from V and 2 bases from J; junction bases left unmatched: 13. The germline gives CDR1 MGHDK, CDR2 SYGVNS. The CDR3 totals 18 residues. CDR3 sequence: CASSDMGGSSGMQETQYF. The CDR3 DNA sequence: TGTGCCAGCAGTGATATGGGCGGGTCTAGCGGGATGCAAGAGACCCAGTACTTC.

The chain combines TRBV30 with TRBJ2-6; perhaps TRBD1 as D (6 bases). The CDR3 totals 17 residues. Trimming stripped 5 bases from V and 0 bases from J, with 17 bases between. CDR1 and CDR2 from the germline V gene are GTSNPN and SVGIG (reference sequence). The CDR3 bases are TGTGCCTGGCTACGGGACACCATCGTCTCTGGGGCCAACGTCCTGACTTTC. Amino acid sequence: CAWLRDTIVSGANVLTF.

CDR3 DNA: TGTGCCAGCAGTCCCCTAGACAGGGTAAACACTGAAGCTTTCTTT. It translates to CASSPLDRVNTEAFF. The chain recombines TRBV28 with TRBJ1-1, with 7 bases that match TRBD1. Trimming took 5 bases from V and 2 from J; bases not matched to a gene: 8. Per germline, CDR1 MDHEN and CDR2 SYDVKM. This CDR3 is 15 amino acids long.